Given below is one T cell receptor beta chain in context. Original data processing: Estimated nucleated cell counts came from reference gene primer amplification. Assay used: immunoSEQ multiplex PCR; TCRdb lists only in-frame clones, some missing. From that table come the V and J calls and clone size; the DNA was used to work out D and trimming. The repertoire includes approximately 200,000 clones, 79% of them detected once, and roughly 17% sits in the top ten. The data were obtained in a study of blood T cell repertoires in COVID-19. Looking at the study overall: Donors in the United States, Italy and Spain gave samples during acute or convalescent COVID-19. The cDNA or gDNA used as material had been derived from T cells, B-cell-depleted T cells, or PBMCs.

This CDR3 region has 12 residues. V lost 7 bases, J lost 4 bases, and 11 bases lay in between. Germline CDR1 is MNHEY and CDR2 is SVGAGI. This TCR came from a man aged 55 to 70 with active or convalescent COVID-19. This chain joins TRBV6-5 and TRBJ2-7, with D perhaps TRBD1 (6 bases). Specimen: peripheral blood. CDR3 residues: CASIARGYEQYF. In DNA form, the CDR3 reads TGTGCCAGCATCGCCAGGGGTTACGAGCAGTACTTC.